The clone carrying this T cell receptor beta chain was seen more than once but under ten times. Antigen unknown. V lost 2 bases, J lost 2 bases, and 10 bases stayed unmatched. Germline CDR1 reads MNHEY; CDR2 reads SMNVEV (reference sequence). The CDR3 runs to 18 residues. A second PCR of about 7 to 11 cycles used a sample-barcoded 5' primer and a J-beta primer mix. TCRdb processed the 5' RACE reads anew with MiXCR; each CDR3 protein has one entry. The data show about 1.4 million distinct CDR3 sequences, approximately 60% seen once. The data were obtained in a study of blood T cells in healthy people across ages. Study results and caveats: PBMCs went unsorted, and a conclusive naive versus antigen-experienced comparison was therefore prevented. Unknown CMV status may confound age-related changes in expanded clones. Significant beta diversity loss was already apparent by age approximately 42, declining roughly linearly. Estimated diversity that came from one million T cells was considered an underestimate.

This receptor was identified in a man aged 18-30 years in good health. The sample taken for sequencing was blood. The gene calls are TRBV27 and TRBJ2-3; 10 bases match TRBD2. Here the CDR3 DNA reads TGTGCCAGCAGTTTACTGGCTAGCGGGAGACGGCCCACAGATACGCAGTATTTT. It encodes CASSLLASGRRPTDTQYF.